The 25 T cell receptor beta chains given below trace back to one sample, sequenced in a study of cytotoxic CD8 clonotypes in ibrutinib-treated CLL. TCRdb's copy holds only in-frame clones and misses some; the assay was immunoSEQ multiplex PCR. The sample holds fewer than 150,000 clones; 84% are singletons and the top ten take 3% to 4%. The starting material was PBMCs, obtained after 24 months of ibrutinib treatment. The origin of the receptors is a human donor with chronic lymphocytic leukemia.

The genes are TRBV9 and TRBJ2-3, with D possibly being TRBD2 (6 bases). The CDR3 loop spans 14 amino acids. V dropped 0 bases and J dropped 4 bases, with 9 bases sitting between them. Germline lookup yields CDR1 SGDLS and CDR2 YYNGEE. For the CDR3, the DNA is TGTGCCAGCAGCGTAGAACTAGCCTCAGATACGCAGTATTTT. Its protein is CASSVELASDTQYF.

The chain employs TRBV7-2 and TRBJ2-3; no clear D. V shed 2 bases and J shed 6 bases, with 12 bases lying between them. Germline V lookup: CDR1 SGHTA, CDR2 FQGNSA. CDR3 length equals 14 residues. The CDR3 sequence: CASSLRSGRDTQYF. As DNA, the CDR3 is TGTGCCAGCAGCTTAAGGTCAGGTCGGGATACGCAGTATTTT. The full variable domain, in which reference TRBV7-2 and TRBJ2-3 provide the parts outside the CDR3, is GAGVSQSPSNKVTEKGKDVELRCDPISGHTALYWYRQSLGQGLEFLIYFQGNSAPDKSGLPSDRFSAERTGGSVSTLTIQRTQQEDSAVYLCASSLRSGRDTQYFGPGTRLTVL.

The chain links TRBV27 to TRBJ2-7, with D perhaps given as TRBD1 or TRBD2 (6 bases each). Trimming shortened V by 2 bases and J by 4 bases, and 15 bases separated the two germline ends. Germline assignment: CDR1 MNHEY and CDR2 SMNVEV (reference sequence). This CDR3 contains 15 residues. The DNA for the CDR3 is TGTGCCAGCAGTTTAAAAGGGGGACTCTCATACGAGCAGTACTTC. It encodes CASSLKGGLSYEQYF.

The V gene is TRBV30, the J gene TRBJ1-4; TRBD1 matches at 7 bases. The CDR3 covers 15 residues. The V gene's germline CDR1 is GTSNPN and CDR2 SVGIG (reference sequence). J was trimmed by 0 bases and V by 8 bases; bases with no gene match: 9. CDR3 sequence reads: CATDAGQTTNEKLFF. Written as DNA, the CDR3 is TGTGCCACTGACGCGGGACAGACAACTAATGAAAAACTGTTTTTT.

This chain's CDR3 is CAWGPHVGVSGNTIYF. The CDR3 DNA sequence: TGTGCCTGGGGCCCCCATGTGGGGGTCTCTGGAAACACCATATATTTT. This sequence joins TRBV30 and TRBJ1-3; a possible D gene is TRBD1 (5 bases). Trimming removed 5 bases from V and 0 bases from J, with 17 bases in between. Germline V lookup: CDR1 GTSNPN, CDR2 SVGIG (reference sequence). The CDR3 is made up of 16 amino acids.

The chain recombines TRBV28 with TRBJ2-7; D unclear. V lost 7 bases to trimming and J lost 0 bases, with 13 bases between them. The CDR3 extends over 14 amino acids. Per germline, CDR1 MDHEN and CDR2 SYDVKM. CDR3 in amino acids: CASIRPGSSYEQYF. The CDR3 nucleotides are TGTGCCAGCATCCGTCCAGGTAGCTCCTACGAGCAGTACTTC.

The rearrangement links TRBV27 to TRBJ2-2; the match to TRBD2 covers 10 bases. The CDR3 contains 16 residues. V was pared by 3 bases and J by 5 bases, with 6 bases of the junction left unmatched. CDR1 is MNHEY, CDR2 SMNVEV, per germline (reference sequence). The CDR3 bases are TGTGCCAGCAGTTTCTTACTAGCGGGGAGGACCGGGGAGCTGTTTTTT. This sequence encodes CASSFLLAGRTGELFF.

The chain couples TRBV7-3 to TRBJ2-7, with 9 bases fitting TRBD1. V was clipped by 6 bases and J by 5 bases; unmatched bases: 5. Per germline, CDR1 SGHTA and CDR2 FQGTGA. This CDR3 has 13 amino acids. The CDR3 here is CASSRGTGNEQYF. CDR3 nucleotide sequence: TGTGCCAGCAGTAGGGGGACAGGGAACGAGCAGTACTTC.

This chain's CDR3 is CASSEGAEAFF. For the CDR3, the DNA is TGTGCCAGTAGTGAAGGGGCTGAAGCTTTCTTT. This sequence joins TRBV19 and TRBJ1-1; TRBD1 is a possible D gene (5 bases). Deletions cut 5 bases from V and 6 bases from J, with 7 bases between. CDR1 is LNHDA, CDR2 SQIVND, per germline (reference sequence). CDR3 length equals 11 residues.

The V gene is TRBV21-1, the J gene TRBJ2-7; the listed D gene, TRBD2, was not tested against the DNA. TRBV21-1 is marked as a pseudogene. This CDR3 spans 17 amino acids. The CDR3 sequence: CASSKGLVGRDWGEQYF. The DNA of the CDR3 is TGTGCCAGCAGCAAGGGCCTAGTGGGCAGGGACTGGGGCGAGCAGTACTTC.

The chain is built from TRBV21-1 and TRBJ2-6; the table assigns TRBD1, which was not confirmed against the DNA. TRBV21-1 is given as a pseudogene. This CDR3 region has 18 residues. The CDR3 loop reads CASPKRRTGEAGANVLTF. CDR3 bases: TGTGCCAGCCCGAAAAGAAGGACAGGGGAGGCTGGGGCCAACGTCCTGACTTTC.

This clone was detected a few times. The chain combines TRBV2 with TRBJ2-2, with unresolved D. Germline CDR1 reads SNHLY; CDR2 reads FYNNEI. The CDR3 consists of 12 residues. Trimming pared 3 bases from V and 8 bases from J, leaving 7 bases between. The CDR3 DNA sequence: TGTGCCAGCAGTGACCGTTTGGGGGAGCTGTTTTTT. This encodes CASSDRLGELFF.

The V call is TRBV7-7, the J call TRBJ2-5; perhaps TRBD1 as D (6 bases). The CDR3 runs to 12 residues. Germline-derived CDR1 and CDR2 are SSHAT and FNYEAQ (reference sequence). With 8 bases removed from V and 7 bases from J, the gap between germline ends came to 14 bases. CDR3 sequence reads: CASPPGDGTQYF. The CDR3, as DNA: TGTGCCAGCCCCCCAGGGGACGGGACCCAGTACTTC. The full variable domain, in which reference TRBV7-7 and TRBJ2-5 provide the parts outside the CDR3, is GAGVSQSPRYKVTKRGQDVTLRCDPISSHATLYWYQQALGQGPEFLTYFNYEAQPDKSGLPSDRFSAERPEGSISTLTIQRTEQRDSAMYRCASPPGDGTQYFGPGTRLLVL.

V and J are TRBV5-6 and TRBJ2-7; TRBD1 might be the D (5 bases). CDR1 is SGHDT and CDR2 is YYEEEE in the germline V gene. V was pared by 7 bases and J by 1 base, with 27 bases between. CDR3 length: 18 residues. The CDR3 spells CASAGPRQGVMGSYEQYF. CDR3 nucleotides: TGTGCCAGCGCAGGCCCGCGGCAGGGTGTGATGGGGTCCTACGAGCAGTACTTC.

The CDR3 nucleotides are TGTGCCAGCTCAGTGGACAAAGGGTTTCTATCTGAAGCTTTCTTT. Its translation: CASSVDKGFLSEAFF. The chain is built from TRBV18 and TRBJ1-1; TRBD1 might be the D (5 bases). V lost 5 bases and J 6 bases, leaving 19 bases between the germline ends. Per the germline V gene, CDR1 is KGHSH and CDR2 is LQKENI. CDR3 size: 15 residues.

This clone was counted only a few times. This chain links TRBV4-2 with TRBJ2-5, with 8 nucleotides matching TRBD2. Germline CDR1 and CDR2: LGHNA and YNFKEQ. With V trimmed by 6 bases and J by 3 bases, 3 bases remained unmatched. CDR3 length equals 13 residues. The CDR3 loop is CASSRSGEETQYF. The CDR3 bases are TGTGCCAGCAGTCGTAGCGGGGAAGAGACCCAGTACTTC.

CDR3 coding DNA: TGTGCCAGCAGCTTAGCACTGACTCGGTCGAACACCGGGGAGCTGTTTTTT. This translates into CASSLALTRSNTGELFF. The V and J genes are TRBV7-2 and TRBJ2-2; D not resolved. V lost 0 bases and J lost 0, with 11 bases in between. Germline assignment: CDR1 SGHTA and CDR2 FQGNSA. The CDR3 loop spans 17 amino acids.

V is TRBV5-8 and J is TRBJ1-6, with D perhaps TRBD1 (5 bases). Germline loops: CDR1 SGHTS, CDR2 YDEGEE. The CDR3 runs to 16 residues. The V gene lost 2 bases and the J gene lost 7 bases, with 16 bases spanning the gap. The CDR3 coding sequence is TGTGCCAGCAGCTTTTTTTTCGGAAGGGGAAATTCACCCCTCCACTTT. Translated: CASSFFFGRGNSPLHF.

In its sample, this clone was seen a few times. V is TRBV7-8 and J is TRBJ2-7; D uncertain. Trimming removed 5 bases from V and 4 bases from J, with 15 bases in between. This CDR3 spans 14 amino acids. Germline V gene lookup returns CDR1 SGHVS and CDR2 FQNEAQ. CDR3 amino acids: CASSPRARNYEQYF. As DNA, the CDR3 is TGTGCCAGCAGCCCTCGGGCCAGGAATTACGAGCAGTACTTC.

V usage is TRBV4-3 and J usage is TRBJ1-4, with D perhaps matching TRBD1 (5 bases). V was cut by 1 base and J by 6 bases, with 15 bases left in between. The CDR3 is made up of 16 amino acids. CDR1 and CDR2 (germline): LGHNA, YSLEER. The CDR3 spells CASSQATGTTYEKLFF. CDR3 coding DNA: TGCGCCAGCAGCCAAGCAACCGGGACCACTTATGAAAAACTGTTTTTT.

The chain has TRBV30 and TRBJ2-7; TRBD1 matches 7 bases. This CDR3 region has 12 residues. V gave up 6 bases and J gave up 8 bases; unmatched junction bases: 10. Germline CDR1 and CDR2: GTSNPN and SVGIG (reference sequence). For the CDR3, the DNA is TGTGCCTGTAACAGGGGTCTCATCAAGCAGTACTTC. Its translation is CACNRGLIKQYF. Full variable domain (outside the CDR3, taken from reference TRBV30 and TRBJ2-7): SQTIHQWPATLVQPVGSPLSLECTVEGTSNPNLYWYRQAAGRGLQLLFYSVGIGQISSEVPQNLSASRPQDRQFILSSKKLLLSDSGFYLCACNRGLIKQYFGPGTRLTVT.

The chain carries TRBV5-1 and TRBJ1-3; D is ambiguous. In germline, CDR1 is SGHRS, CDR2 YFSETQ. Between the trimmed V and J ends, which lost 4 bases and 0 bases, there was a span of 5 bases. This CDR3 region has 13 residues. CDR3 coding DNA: TGCGCCAGCAGCGTCAGCTCTGGAAACACCATATATTTT. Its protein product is CASSVSSGNTIYF. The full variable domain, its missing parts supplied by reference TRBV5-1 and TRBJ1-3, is KAGVTQTPRYLIKTRGQQVTLSCSPISGHRSVSWYQQTPGQGLQFLFEYFSETQRNKGNFPGRFSGRQFSNSRSEMNVSTLELGDSALYLCASSVSSGNTIYFGEGSWLTVV.

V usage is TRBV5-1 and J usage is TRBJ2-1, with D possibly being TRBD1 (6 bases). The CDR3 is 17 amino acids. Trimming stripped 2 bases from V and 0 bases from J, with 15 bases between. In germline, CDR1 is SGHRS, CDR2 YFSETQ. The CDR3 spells CASSLPGQLSSYNEQFF. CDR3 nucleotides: TGCGCCAGCAGCTTACCGGGACAACTAAGCTCCTACAATGAGCAGTTCTTC.

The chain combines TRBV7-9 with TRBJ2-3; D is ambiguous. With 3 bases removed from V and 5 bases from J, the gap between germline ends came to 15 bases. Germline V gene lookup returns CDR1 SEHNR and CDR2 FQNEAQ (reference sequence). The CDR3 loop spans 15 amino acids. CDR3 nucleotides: TGTGCCAGCAGCTTCCCGGACGGAGCCGGAGATACGCAGTATTTT. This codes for CASSFPDGAGDTQYF.

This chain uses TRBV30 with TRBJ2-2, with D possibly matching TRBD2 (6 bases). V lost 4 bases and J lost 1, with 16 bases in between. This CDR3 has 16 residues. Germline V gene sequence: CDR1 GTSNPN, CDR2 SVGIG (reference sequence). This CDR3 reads CAWIPRRAGNTGELFF. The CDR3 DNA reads TGTGCCTGGATCCCCAGGAGGGCAGGGAACACCGGGGAGCTGTTTTTT.